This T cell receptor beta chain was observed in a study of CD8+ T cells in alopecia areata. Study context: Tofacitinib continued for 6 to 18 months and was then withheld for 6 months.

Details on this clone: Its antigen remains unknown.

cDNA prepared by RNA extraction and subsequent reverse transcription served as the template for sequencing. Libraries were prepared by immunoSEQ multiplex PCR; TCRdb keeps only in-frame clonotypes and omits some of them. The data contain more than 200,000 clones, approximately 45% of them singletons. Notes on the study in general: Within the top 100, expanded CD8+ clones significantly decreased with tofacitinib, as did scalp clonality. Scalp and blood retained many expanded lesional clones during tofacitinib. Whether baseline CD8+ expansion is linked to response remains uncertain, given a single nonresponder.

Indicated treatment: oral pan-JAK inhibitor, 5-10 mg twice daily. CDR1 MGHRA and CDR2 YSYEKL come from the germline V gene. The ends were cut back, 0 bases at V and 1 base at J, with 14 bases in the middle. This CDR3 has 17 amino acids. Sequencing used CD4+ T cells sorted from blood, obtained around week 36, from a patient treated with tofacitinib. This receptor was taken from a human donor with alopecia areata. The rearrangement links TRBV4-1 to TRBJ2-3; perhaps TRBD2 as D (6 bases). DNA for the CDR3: TGCGCCAGCAGCCAAGATCGTGCCGCTAGCGGCACAGATACGCAGTATTTT. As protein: CASSQDRAASGTDTQYF.